This entry describes one T cell receptor beta chain. What it recognizes is unknown. The data were taken from a study of cytomegalovirus exposure and HLA in healthy donors. V was cut by 7 bases and J by 1 base, with 10 bases left in between. CDR3 length: 12 residues. Germline assignment: CDR1 SQVTM and CDR2 ANQGSEA. Study-level findings and limits: In an earlier analysis, about 87% or about 30%: the productive usage of most TCR beta V segments. It was likely that a cluster of highly shared sequence variants was a sequencing artifact. Cytomegalovirus status, reportedly, was diagnosed with high specificity and sensitivity by the classifier. The majority of TCR sequences were rare, yet some public TCRs appeared in many donors.

The PCR had 60 Vbeta and 13 Jbeta primers. Clones were sequenced by immunoSEQ multiplex PCR, and TCRdb holds only the in-frame ones, with some missing. The sample has 150,000 to 200,000 clones, 65% to 80% seen once. The chain has TRBV29-1 and TRBJ1-2, with TRBD1 as a possible D gene (6 bases). The material sequenced was PBMCs. The clonotype comes from a female donor in good health and CMV-seronegative. The CDR3 is CSGRTDNYGYTF. As DNA, the CDR3 is TGCAGCGGAAGGACAGATAACTATGGCTACACCTTC.